This passage covers 25 T cell receptor beta chains from one sample sequenced in a study of low-dose radiotherapy and immunotherapy resistance in tumors. Covering alpha and beta chains, TRAV- and TRBV-specific primers were used for the first-strand cDNA. TCR amplification used roughly 18 PCR cycles, a constant-region primer and a V-primer adapter. TCRdb redid the calling of the reads with MiXCR, one entry per CDR3 protein. This sample has about 58,000 distinct CDR3 sequences, with 20% to 25% found just once. Time point indicated: after trial treatment. Indicated treatment: LDRT plus nivolumab, ipilimumab, low-dose cyclophosphamide and aspirin (RACIN trial). Sequencing used PBMCs, obtained after low-dose radiotherapy plus immunotherapy. The receptors were gathered from a male donor with prostate cancer.

As for this clonotype: It is unclear where the CDR3 begins or ends on the DNA, so no DNA is shown, and the CDR3 is as TCRdb lists it. The V gene is TRBV4-2, the J gene TRBJ1-5; the table calls TRBD1, which could not be checked here. Germline assignment: CDR1 LGHNA and CDR2 YNFKEQ. The CDR3 spans 19 residues, counting both ends. CDR3 sequence: CASSQAGQTNQPQHFFFFF.

This clonotype was seen at least ten times. The DNA of the CDR3 is TGCGCCAGCAGCCAAGAAGTTGTAGACAGGGGGCAGCCCGGGGAGCTGTTTTTT. Translating gives CASSQEVVDRGQPGELFF. The rearrangement links TRBV4-3 to TRBJ2-2; TRBD1 matches at 10 bases. The germline CDR1 and CDR2 sequences are LGHNA and YSLEER. The ends lost 0 bases at V and 6 bases at J; junction bases unmatched: 10. The length of the CDR3 is 18 residues.

This clonotype appeared many times. The chain has TRBV7-2 and TRBJ2-7; 11 nucleotides match TRBD1. CDR3 size: 15 residues. The V gene's germline CDR1 is SGHTA and CDR2 FQGNSA. The junction had 7 bases not matched to a gene; V was cut back by 5 bases and J by 4 bases. The CDR3 DNA sequence: TGTGCCAGCAGCCCCCGGACAGGGGGCCAGTACGAGCAGTACTTC. This sequence encodes CASSPRTGGQYEQYF.

This clonotype has just one count. This rearrangement joins TRBV5-6 to TRBJ2-3, with D unresolved. V lost 7 bases and J lost 3, with 6 bases in between. The CDR3 contains 11 residues. Germline CDR1 SGHDT, CDR2 YYEEEE. The CDR3 DNA sequence: TGTGCCAGCGGCGTAACAGATACGCAGTATTTT. Translating it yields CASGVTDTQYF. Based on the CDR3 plus reference TRBV5-6 and TRBJ2-3, the full variable domain is DAGVTQSPTHLIKTRGQQVTLRCSPKSGHDTVSWYQQALGQGPQFIFQYYEEEERQRGNFPDRFSGHQFPNYSSELNVNALLLGDSALYLCASGVTDTQYFGPGTRLTVL.

This sequence joins TRBV30 and TRBJ2-1; 7 bases are a match to TRBD2. Germline CDR1 GTSNPN, CDR2 SVGIG (reference sequence). This CDR3 region has 14 residues. Trimming at V came to 1 base and at J to 6 bases, leaving 6 bases not matched to a gene. The CDR3 protein is CAWSGTSSANEQFF. The CDR3 region has the DNA TGTGCCTGGAGTGGGACTAGTTCGGCCAATGAGCAGTTCTTC. The full variable domain, in which reference TRBV30 and TRBJ2-1 provide the parts outside the CDR3, is SQTIHQWPATLVQPVGSPLSLECTVEGTSNPNLYWYRQAAGRGLQLLFYSVGIGQISSEVPQNLSASRPQDRQFILSSKKLLLSDSGFYLCAWSGTSSANEQFFGPGTRLTVL.

Concerning this clonotype itself: Since a far larger clone is one base different, this is likely a read error. This chain links TRBV6-8 with TRBJ2-7; D unresolved. This CDR3 contains 11 residues. V was pared by 3 bases and J by 7 bases, with 7 bases between. The V gene's germline CDR1 is MNHGY and CDR2 SAAAGT. The CDR3 sequence is CASSYNKEQYF. The CDR3 region has the DNA TGTGCCAGCAGTTATAATAAGGAGCAGTACTTC.

This clonotype was picked up a small number of times. The junction departs from germline at one end; a sequencing error may be responsible. The chain carries TRBV4-1 and TRBJ2-1, with 12 bases fitting TRBD2. Germline-derived CDR1 and CDR2 are MGHRA and YSYEKL. CDR3 size: 16 residues. The CDR3: CASSQETSGGYNEQFF. The CDR3 DNA reads as TGTGCCAGCAGCCAAGAGACTAGCGGGGGCTACAATGAGCAGTTCTTC.

The table lists this clonotype with many counts. This rearrangement joins TRBV12-3 or TRBV12-4 to TRBJ2-7, with 10 bases lining up with TRBD1. Losses at the gene ends were 5 bases for V and 3 bases for J; bases not matched to a gene: 7. The CDR3 runs 15 residues. This CDR3 is CASSPFGTGDYEQYF. CDR3 sequence (DNA): TGTGCCAGCAGTCCGTTCGGGACAGGGGACTACGAGCAGTACTTC.

Points on this clonotype: This likely reflects a read error, since a far larger clone is one base away. The V gene is TRBV6-2 or TRBV6-3, the J gene TRBJ2-1; 11 bases match TRBD2. The germline gives CDR1 MNHEY, CDR2 SVGEGT. The CDR3 covers 15 residues. V shed 6 bases, J shed 10 bases, and the junction held 11 bases outside the gene matches. The CDR3 region has the DNA TGTGCCAGCAGCCCACCCGCTAGCGGGGGGTACGAGCAGTTCTTC. Translated, it gives CASSPPASGGYEQFF.

Concerning this clonotype itself: A far larger clone is a single base away, which makes a read error likely. The chain employs TRBV10-3 and TRBJ2-1, with D possibly matching TRBD2 (6 bases). Germline V gene sequence: CDR1 ENHRY, CDR2 SYGVKD. Trimming removed 6 bases at V and 10 bases at J, with 19 bases between. This CDR3 is built from 14 residues. Here the CDR3 reads CAIRLTTSSYEQFF. The CDR3 DNA sequence: TGTGCCATCAGACTCACTACTAGCTCCTACGAGCAGTTCTTC.

Many counts were recorded for this clonotype. V gene TRBV28 combines with J gene TRBJ2-2; D unresolved. The CDR3 is 14 residues long. Deletions cut 3 bases from V and 6 bases from J, with 11 bases between. Germline V gene sequence: CDR1 MDHEN, CDR2 SYDVKM. The CDR3 bases are TGTGCCAGCAGTTTTAGTTCGGGTTCCGGGGAGCTGTTTTTT. This gives the protein CASSFSSGSGELFF.

A single count supports this clonotype. The rearrangement uses TRBV7-3 and TRBJ2-1; 9 bases match TRBD2. The germline CDR1 and CDR2 sequences are SGHTA and FQGTGA. The CDR3 consists of 17 residues. Trimming cost V 5 bases and J 6 bases; bases outside gene matches: 14. The CDR3 DNA reads TGTGCCAGCAGCATAAAACCTAGCGGGGAGTTGTTCAATGAGCAGTTCTTC. It is translated as CASSIKPSGELFNEQFF.

This clonotype appeared many times. The chain links TRBV27 to TRBJ2-2, with 7 bases aligning to TRBD1. The CDR3 loop spans 13 amino acids. Germline V lookup: CDR1 MNHEY, CDR2 SMNVEV (reference sequence). With V trimmed by 8 bases and J by 6 bases, 6 bases remained unmatched. The CDR3 protein is CASRTGESGELFF. DNA for the CDR3: TGTGCCAGCCGGACAGGCGAGTCCGGGGAGCTGTTTTTT.

This clonotype has at least ten counts. The chain employs TRBV28 and TRBJ1-6, with 7 bases that match TRBD1. The germline gives CDR1 MDHEN, CDR2 SYDVKM. V lost 8 bases, J lost 7 bases, and 8 bases stayed unmatched. The CDR3 loop spans 14 amino acids. This chain's CDR3 is CASARQGSNSPLHF. DNA for the CDR3: TGTGCCAGCGCCAGACAGGGATCGAATTCACCCCTCCACTTT.

This clonotype was seen at least ten times. This rearrangement joins TRBV6-2 or TRBV6-3 to TRBJ2-3, with no clear D. Germline V gene sequence: CDR1 MNHEY, CDR2 SVGEGT. There are 15 residues in the CDR3. V lost 2 bases, J lost 2 bases, and 11 bases lay in between. The CDR3 loop is CASSYAERSTDTQYF. CDR3 nucleotide sequence: TGTGCCAGCAGTTACGCCGAGAGGTCCACAGATACGCAGTATTTT.

The table lists this clonotype with many counts. The V and J genes are TRBV20-1 and TRBJ2-2, with D unclear. V lost 0 bases and J 5 bases, leaving 7 bases between the germline ends. Germline CDR1 reads DFQATT; CDR2 reads SNEGSKA (reference sequence). The CDR3 consists of 13 residues. This CDR3 reads CSARDLVTGELFF. DNA of the CDR3: TGCAGTGCTAGAGATCTAGTGACCGGGGAGCTGTTTTTT.

This clonotype was seen ten or more times. This chain links TRBV4-1 with TRBJ2-1, with TRBD2 identical over 8 bases. Germline trimming cut 4 bases from V and 2 bases from J; bases unmatched to any gene: 10. This CDR3 region has 17 residues. Per germline, CDR1 MGHRA and CDR2 YSYEKL. The CDR3 here is CASSRSPSGLTYNEQFF. DNA of the CDR3: TGCGCCAGCAGCCGATCCCCTAGCGGGCTCACCTACAATGAGCAGTTCTTC.

In this sample, this clonotype turned up many times. V gene TRBV24-1 combines with J gene TRBJ2-6; TRBD2 might be the D (5 bases). The CDR3 contains 17 residues. Looked up from germline, CDR1 is KGHDR and CDR2 is SFDVKD. Trimming took off 10 bases at V and 0 bases at J, with 18 bases between the two ends. The CDR3 coding sequence is TGTGCCACATCGGTCGGTCCGGGGAGCTCTGGGGCCAACGTCCTGACTTTC. As protein: CATSVGPGSSGANVLTF.

This clonotype has a count of ten or more. The chain employs TRBV5-1 and TRBJ2-3; TRBD2 matches 8 bases. V lost 3 bases to trimming and J lost 6 bases; unmatched junction nucleotides: 6. The CDR3 is made up of 14 amino acids. Per germline, CDR1 SGHRS and CDR2 YFSETQ. The CDR3 is CASSSGLEGDTQYF. The CDR3 DNA is TGCGCCAGCAGCTCGGGACTAGAGGGGGATACGCAGTATTTT.

This clonotype was observed a single time. Because the CDR3's place on the DNA is in doubt, the DNA is left out and the CDR3 is given as listed by TCRdb. The chain combines TRBV3-1 with TRBJ1-5. Per the germline V gene, CDR1 is LGHDT and CDR2 is YNNKEL (reference sequence). The CDR3 spans 21 residues, counting both ends. The CDR3 is CASSHNLYEQYFGPSNQPQHF.

At least ten counts were recorded for this clonotype. V usage is TRBV20-1 and J usage is TRBJ2-3, with TRBD2 matching over 13 bases. V lost 3 bases to trimming and J lost 7 bases; unmatched junction nucleotides: 16. CDR1 and CDR2 (germline): DFQATT, SNEGSKA (reference sequence). The CDR3 contains 18 residues. The CDR3 loop is CSASPPSSTSGGVYTQYF. In DNA form, the CDR3 reads TGCAGTGCTAGCCCACCCAGTTCTACTAGCGGGGGGGTCTATACGCAGTATTTT.

This clonotype was picked up many times. This chain uses TRBV7-9 with TRBJ1-4; no firm D call. Germline loops: CDR1 SEHNR, CDR2 FQNEAQ (reference sequence). V lost 4 bases to trimming and J lost 5 bases, with 20 bases between them. This CDR3 comprises 17 residues. CDR3 residues: CASSSLPPGRPNEKLFF. The CDR3 DNA reads TGTGCCAGCAGCTCCCTTCCACCGGGCAGGCCGAATGAAAAACTGTTTTTT.

The J gene is TRBJ2-5, the V gene TRBV11-1; D is possibly TRBD2 (6 bases). With 1 base removed from V and 4 bases from J, the gap between germline ends came to 10 bases. The CDR3 spans 14 residues. Germline lookup yields CDR1 SGHAT and CDR2 FQDESV (reference sequence). The CDR3 DNA follows: TGTGCCAGCAGCTTAGTGGGCGGGGCAGAGACCCAGTACTTC. Residues: CASSLVGGAETQYF.

There are many counts of this clonotype. The genes are TRBV20-1 and TRBJ2-3; no definite D call. This CDR3 contains 15 residues. V was shortened by 0 bases and J by 4 bases, with 14 bases between the two germline ends. Per germline, CDR1 DFQATT and CDR2 SNEGSKA (reference sequence). The CDR3: CSARDGLTPADTQYF. The DNA for the CDR3 is TGCAGTGCTAGAGATGGGCTCACGCCCGCAGATACGCAGTATTTT.

In this sample, this clonotype turned up many times. The chain joins TRBV6-5 to TRBJ2-3, with 7 nucleotides matching TRBD2. Looked up from germline, CDR1 is MNHEY and CDR2 is SVGAGI. The CDR3 is made up of 15 amino acids. The V gene end was trimmed by 0 bases and the J gene end by 4 bases; junction bases not matched to a gene: 4. CDR3 coding DNA: TGTGCCAGCAGTTACTCGAGGACTAGGGCAGATACGCAGTATTTT. Amino acid sequence: CASSYSRTRADTQYF.